The 8 T cell receptor beta chains presented below share a single source sample, sequenced in a study of cytomegalovirus exposure and HLA in healthy donors. PCR amplification relied on 60 Vbeta primers (plus 13 Jbeta primers). Measured with immunoSEQ multiplex PCR; TCRdb has only the in-frame clones, and not every one. The sample contains roughly 97,000 clones, around 80% of which appear only once. The sequenced material came from PBMCs. Every receptor here comes from a woman in her 40s in good health and CMV-seronegative.

V and J are TRBV7-9 and TRBJ2-1; D may be TRBD2 (6 bases). This CDR3 region has 15 residues. Trimming pared 3 bases from V and 2 bases from J, leaving 11 bases between. Germline V CDR1 and CDR2: SEHNR, FQNEAQ (reference sequence). CDR3 coding DNA: TGTGCCAGCAGCTTTCAGGAGGGCCCCTACAATGAGCAGTTCTTC. As protein: CASSFQEGPYNEQFF.

V and J are TRBV10-3 and TRBJ2-6, with D tentatively TRBD1 (6 bases). Trimming stripped 3 bases from V and 2 bases from J, with 11 bases between. The CDR3 sequence is 16 residues long. Germline CDR1 reads ENHRY; CDR2 reads SYGVKD. CDR3 protein: CAISDPGTPGANVLTF. The CDR3 region has the DNA TGTGCCATCAGTGACCCCGGGACACCTGGGGCCAACGTCCTGACTTTC.

Comments on this clone: A read error may account for a junction end that differs from germline. The chain has TRBV6-5 and TRBJ1-2; D gene unclear. Germline V gene data show CDR1 as MNHEY and CDR2 as SVGAGI. The CDR3 consists of 16 residues. The chain's CDR3 is CASGYSVAQFNYGYTF. For the CDR3, the DNA is TGTGCCAGCGGTTATTCAGTGGCACAATTTAACTATGGCTACACCTTC.

This chain links TRBV4-3 with TRBJ1-4, with D perhaps TRBD1 (5 bases). CDR3 size: 14 residues. Trimming removed 3 bases from V and 7 bases from J, with 12 bases in between. Germline V CDR1 and CDR2: LGHNA, YSLEER. CDR3 DNA sequence: TGCGCCAGCAGCCAGCCACAGGTCGGTGAAAAACTGTTTTTT. Translating it yields CASSQPQVGEKLFF.

This clone has just a few counts. The chain combines TRBV7-2 with TRBJ1-2; D remains unclear. This CDR3 has 12 residues. The V and J ends lost 4 bases and 0 bases respectively, with 3 bases between them. The V gene's germline CDR1 is SGHTA and CDR2 FQGNSA. The CDR3: CASSSTNYGYTF. The CDR3 DNA reads TGTGCCAGCAGCTCAACTAACTATGGCTACACCTTC.

The V call is TRBV5-8, the J call TRBJ2-7, with D maybe TRBD2 (6 bases). The germline CDR1 and CDR2 sequences are SGHTS and YDEGEE. Trimming pared 1 base from V and 6 bases from J, leaving 17 bases between. The CDR3 has 15 amino acids. The chain's CDR3 is CASSLRTGARLEQYF. As DNA, the CDR3 is TGTGCCAGCAGCTTGCGGACGGGAGCCCGTCTCGAGCAGTACTTC.

V is TRBV27 and J is TRBJ1-2, with a tentative D call TRBD1 (6 bases). The CDR3 spans 13 residues. Germline V gives CDR1 MNHEY, CDR2 SMNVEV (reference sequence). V dropped 8 bases and J dropped 6 bases, with 16 bases sitting between them. For the CDR3, the DNA is TGTGCCAGCCGAAGGGGGGGCATCGATGGCTACACCTTC. This codes for CASRRGGIDGYTF.

The V gene is TRBV13, the J gene TRBJ1-2; TRBD1 agrees at 7 bases. The CDR3 spans 13 residues. The V and J ends lost 6 bases and 7 bases, in that order; junction bases with no gene match: 8. Germline values: CDR1 PRHDT, CDR2 FYEKMQ (reference sequence). In DNA, the CDR3 is TGTGCCAGCAGTTTGTTCCACAGGGGTGGCTACACCTTC. It is translated as CASSLFHRGGYTF.